This T cell receptor beta chain comes out of a study of long-term antiretroviral therapy in people with HIV. Germline V gene data show CDR1 as SGDLS and CDR2 as YYNGEE. The V segment lost 5 bases and the J segment 10 bases; nucleotides outside the gene matches: 5. This CDR3 contains 13 residues. Survey level was the resolution at which the v3.0 immunoSEQ assay ran. Clones were read by immunoSEQ multiplex PCR, and TCRdb kept only the in-frame ones, dropping some. Of about 24,000 clones listed, around 81% are singletons. This receptor was taken from a woman between 18 and 30 years old with HIV. The sample here was unsorted PBMCs, taken at the start of antiretroviral therapy, before treatment. The chain carries TRBV9 and TRBJ1-6, with TRBD1 matching 8 bases. The CDR3, as DNA: TGTGCCAGCAGGGGGACAGGTATATCACCCCTCCACTTT. As protein: CASRGTGISPLHF.